One and the same sample provided the 8 T cell receptor beta chains below, sequenced in a study of blood T cell repertoires in COVID-19. Data came from immunoSEQ multiplex PCR; TCRdb stores just in-frame clones and leaves some out. The sample carries around 260,000 clones, over 75% recorded once. Sequencing was performed on peripheral blood. Receptors were obtained from a human donor in a cohort sampled during active COVID-19.

The chain carries TRBV28 and TRBJ2-3, with D possibly TRBD2 on 7 matching bases. This CDR3 region has 18 residues. Trimming stripped 2 bases from V and 6 bases from J, with 24 bases between. CDR1 is MDHEN, CDR2 SYDVKM, per germline. The CDR3 nucleotides are TGTGCCAGCAGTTTAGGGGGGGCGAACCTCGTATCAGTGGATACGCAGTATTTT. The encoded protein is CASSLGGANLVSVDTQYF.

This rearrangement joins TRBV2 to TRBJ2-7; 8 bases fit TRBD2. Germline CDR1 reads SNHLY; CDR2 reads FYNNEI. Trimming took 5 bases from V and 2 from J; bases not matched to a gene: 8. The CDR3 contains 15 residues. CDR3 loop: CASSMGLVGTYEQYF. Written as DNA, the CDR3 is TGTGCCAGCAGTATGGGACTAGTAGGGACCTACGAGCAGTACTTC. The variable domain in full, with the rest retrieved from reference TRBV2 and TRBJ2-7, is EPEVTQTPSHQVTQMGQEVILRCVPISNHLYFYWYRQILGQKVEFLVSFYNNEISEKSEIFDDQFSVERPDGSNFTLKIRSTKLEDSAMYFCASSMGLVGTYEQYFGPGTRLTVT.

The chain employs TRBV18 and TRBJ2-3; D might be TRBD1 (6 bases). Trimming shortened V by 6 bases and J by 4 bases, and 14 bases separated the two germline ends. This CDR3 has 14 amino acids. Germline V lookup: CDR1 KGHSH, CDR2 LQKENI. For the CDR3, the DNA is TGTGCCAGCTCCCAGACTGGGGGCGCAGATACGCAGTATTTT. Encoded protein: CASSQTGGADTQYF.

The genes are TRBV15 and TRBJ2-7; weak D call: TRBD1 (5 bases). Germline V lookup: CDR1 LNHNV, CDR2 YYDKDF (reference sequence). This CDR3 spans 13 amino acids. Trimming took 4 bases from V and 5 from J, leaving 12 bases between them. DNA for the CDR3: TGTGCCACCAGCACCAGGGAAAAAGACGAGCAGTACTTC. Protein product: CATSTREKDEQYF.

The V and J genes are TRBV4-3 and TRBJ2-3; D perhaps matches TRBD1 (5 bases). This CDR3 is 13 amino acids long. Looked up from germline, CDR1 is LGHNA and CDR2 is YSLEER. Trimming took off 4 bases at V and 10 bases at J, with 15 bases between the two ends. As DNA, the CDR3 is TGCGCCAGCAGCCTGTATCAGGGTGATCCGCAGTATTTT. It encodes CASSLYQGDPQYF.

This clone occurred many times. The chain recombines TRBV7-8 with TRBJ1-2, with unresolved D. The ends were cut back, 7 bases at V and 0 bases at J, with 27 bases in the middle. Per germline, CDR1 SGHVS and CDR2 FQNEAQ. CDR3 length equals 19 residues. CDR3 in amino acids: CASTAYISVAPSPNYGYTF. The CDR3 nucleotides read TGTGCCAGCACCGCTTATATTAGCGTCGCTCCTTCACCTAACTATGGCTACACCTTC.

The V and J genes are TRBV4-1 and TRBJ2-6, with D perhaps matching TRBD2 (5 bases). This CDR3 has 19 residues. The germline gives CDR1 MGHRA, CDR2 YSYEKL. The ends were cut back, 3 bases at V and 0 bases at J, with 18 bases in the middle. CDR3 nucleotides: TGCGCCAGCAGCCACCCCGGAGGACGGTACCGCTCTGGGGCCAACGTCCTGACTTTC. Translation: CASSHPGGRYRSGANVLTF.

V and J are TRBV19 and TRBJ2-7, with a tentative D call TRBD1 (5 bases). The CDR3 has 15 amino acids. V was pared by 5 bases and J by 2 bases, with 16 bases between. Per the germline V gene, CDR1 is LNHDA and CDR2 is SQIVND (reference sequence). This CDR3 is CASSGDGRVTYEQYF. The DNA of the CDR3 is TGTGCCAGTAGTGGAGACGGCAGGGTGACCTACGAGCAGTACTTC.